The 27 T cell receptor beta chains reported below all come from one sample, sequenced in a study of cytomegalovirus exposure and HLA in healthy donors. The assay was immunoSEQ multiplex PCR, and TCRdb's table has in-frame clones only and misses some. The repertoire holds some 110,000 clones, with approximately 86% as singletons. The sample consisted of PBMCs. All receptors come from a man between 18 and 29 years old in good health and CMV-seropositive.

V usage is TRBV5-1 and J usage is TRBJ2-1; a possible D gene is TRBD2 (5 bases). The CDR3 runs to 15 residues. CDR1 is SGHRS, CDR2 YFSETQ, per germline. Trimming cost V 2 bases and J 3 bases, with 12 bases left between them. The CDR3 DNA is TGCGCCAGCAGCTTCGGGGTGGGTTTCTACAATGAGCAGTTCTTC. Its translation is CASSFGVGFYNEQFF.

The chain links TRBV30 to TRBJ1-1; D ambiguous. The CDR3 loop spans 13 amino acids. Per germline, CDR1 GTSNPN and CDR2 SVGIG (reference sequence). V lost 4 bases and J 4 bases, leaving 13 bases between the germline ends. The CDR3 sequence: CAWTSRALTEAFF. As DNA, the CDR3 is TGTGCCTGGACTTCCCGAGCCCTCACTGAAGCTTTCTTT.

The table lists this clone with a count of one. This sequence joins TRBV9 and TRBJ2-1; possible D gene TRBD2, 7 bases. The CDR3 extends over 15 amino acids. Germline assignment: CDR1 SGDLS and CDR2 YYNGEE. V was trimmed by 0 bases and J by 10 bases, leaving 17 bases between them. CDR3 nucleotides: TGTGCCAGCAGCGTAGGCAGTGGGGGGGCAAAGGAGCAGTTCTTC. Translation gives CASSVGSGGAKEQFF.

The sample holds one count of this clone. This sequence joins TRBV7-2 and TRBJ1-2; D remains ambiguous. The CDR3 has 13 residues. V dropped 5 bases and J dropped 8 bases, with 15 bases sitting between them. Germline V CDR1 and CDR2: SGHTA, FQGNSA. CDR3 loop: CASSPPGGRGYTF. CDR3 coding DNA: TGTGCCAGCAGCCCGCCGGGAGGGAGGGGCTACACCTTC.

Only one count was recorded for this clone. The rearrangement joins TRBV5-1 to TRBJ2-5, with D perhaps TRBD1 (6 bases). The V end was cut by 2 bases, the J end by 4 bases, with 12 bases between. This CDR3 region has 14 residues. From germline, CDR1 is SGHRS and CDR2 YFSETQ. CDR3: CASSFQGKGETQYF. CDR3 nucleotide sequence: TGCGCCAGCAGCTTCCAGGGGAAGGGAGAGACCCAGTACTTC.

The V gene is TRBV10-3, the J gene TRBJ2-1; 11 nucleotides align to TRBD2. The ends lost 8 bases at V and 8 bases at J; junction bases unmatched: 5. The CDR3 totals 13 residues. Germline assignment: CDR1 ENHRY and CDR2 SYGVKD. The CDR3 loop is CAIGTSGGDEQFF. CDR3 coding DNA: TGTGCCATCGGTACTAGCGGGGGTGATGAGCAGTTCTTC.

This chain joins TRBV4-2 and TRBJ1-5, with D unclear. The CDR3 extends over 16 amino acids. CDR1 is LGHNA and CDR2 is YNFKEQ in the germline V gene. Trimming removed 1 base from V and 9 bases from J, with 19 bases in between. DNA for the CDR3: TGTGCCAGCAGCCAAGCCCCTGCCAGGAACCATCCGCCCCAGCATTTT. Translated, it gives CASSQAPARNHPPQHF.

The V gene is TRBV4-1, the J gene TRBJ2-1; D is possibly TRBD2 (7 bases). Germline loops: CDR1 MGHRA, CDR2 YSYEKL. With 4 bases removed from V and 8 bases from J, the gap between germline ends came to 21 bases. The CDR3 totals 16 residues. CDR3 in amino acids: CASSLHPEGGVDEQFF. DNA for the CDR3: TGCGCCAGCAGCCTACACCCTGAGGGGGGGGTGGATGAGCAGTTCTTC.

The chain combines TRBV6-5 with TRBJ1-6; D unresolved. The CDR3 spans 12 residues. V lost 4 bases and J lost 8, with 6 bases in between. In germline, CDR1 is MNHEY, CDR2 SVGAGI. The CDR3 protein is CASSSPYSPLHF. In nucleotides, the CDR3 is TGTGCCAGCAGTTCCCCTTATTCACCCCTCCACTTT.

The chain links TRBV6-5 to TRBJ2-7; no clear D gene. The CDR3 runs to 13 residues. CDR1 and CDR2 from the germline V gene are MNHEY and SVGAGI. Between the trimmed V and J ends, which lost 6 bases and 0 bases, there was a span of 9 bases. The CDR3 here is CASRLSVSYEQYF. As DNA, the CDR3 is TGTGCCAGCAGGCTCAGTGTCTCCTACGAGCAGTACTTC.

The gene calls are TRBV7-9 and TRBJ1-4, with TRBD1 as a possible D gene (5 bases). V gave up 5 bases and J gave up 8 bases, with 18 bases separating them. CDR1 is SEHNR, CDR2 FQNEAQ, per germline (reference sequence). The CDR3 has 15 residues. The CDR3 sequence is CASSELGREGEKLFF. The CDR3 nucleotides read TGTGCCAGCAGCGAGTTAGGCAGGGAAGGGGAAAAACTGTTTTTT. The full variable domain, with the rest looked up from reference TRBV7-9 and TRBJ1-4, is DTGVSQNPRHKITKRGQNVTFRCDPISEHNRLYWYRQTLGQGPEFLTYFQNEAQLEKSRLLSDRFSAERPKGSFSTLEIQRTEQGDSAMYLCASSELGREGEKLFFGSGTQLSVL.

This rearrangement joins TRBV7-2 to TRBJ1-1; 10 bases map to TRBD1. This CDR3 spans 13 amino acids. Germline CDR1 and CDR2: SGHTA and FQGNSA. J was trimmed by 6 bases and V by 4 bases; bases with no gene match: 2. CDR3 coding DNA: TGTGCCAGCAGCTGGGGGACAGGGGCTGAAGCTTTCTTT. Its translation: CASSWGTGAEAFF.

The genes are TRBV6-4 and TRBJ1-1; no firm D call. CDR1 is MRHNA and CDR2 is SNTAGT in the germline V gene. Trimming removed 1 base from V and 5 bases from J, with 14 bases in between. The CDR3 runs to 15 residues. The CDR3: CASSDLSAGWTEAFF. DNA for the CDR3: TGTGCCAGCAGTGACTTGAGTGCGGGGTGGACTGAAGCTTTCTTT.

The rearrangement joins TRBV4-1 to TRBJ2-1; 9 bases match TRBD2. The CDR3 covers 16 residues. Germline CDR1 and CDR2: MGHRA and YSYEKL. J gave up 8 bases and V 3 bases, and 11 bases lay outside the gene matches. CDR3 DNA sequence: TGCGCCAGCAGCCATGAGGGACTAGCAAACAGAGATGAGCAGTTCTTC. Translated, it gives CASSHEGLANRDEQFF.

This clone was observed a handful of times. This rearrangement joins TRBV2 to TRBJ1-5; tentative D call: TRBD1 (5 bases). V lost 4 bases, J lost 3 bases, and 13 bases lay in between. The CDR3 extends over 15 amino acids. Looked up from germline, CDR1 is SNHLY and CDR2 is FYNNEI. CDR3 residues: CASSVEGLNNQPQHF. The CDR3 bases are TGTGCCAGCAGTGTGGAGGGGCTGAACAATCAGCCCCAGCATTTT.

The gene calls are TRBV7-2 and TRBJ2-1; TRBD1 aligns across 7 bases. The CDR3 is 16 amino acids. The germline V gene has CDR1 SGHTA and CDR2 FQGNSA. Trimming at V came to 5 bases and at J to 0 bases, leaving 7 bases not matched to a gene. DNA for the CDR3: TGTGCCAGCAGCCCGCAAGGGGGCGGCTCCTACAATGAGCAGTTCTTC. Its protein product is CASSPQGGGSYNEQFF.

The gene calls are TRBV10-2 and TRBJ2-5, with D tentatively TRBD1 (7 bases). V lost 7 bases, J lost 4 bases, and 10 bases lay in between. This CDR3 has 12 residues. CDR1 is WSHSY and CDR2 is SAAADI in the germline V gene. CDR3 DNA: TGCGCCAGCACGCAGGGGGGAGAGACCCAGTACTTC. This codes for CASTQGGETQYF.

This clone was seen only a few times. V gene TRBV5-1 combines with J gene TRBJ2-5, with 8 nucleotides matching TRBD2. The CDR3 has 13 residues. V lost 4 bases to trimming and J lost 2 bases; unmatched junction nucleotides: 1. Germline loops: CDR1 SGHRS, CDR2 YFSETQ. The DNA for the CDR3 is TGCGCCAGCAGCGGGACTAGTCAAGAGACCCAGTACTTC. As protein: CASSGTSQETQYF.

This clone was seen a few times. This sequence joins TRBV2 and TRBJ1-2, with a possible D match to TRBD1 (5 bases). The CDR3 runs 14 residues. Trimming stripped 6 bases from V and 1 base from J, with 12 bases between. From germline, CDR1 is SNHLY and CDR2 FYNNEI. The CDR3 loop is CASRSYGGNYGYTF. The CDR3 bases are TGTGCCAGCAGGTCCTACGGGGGTAACTATGGCTACACCTTC. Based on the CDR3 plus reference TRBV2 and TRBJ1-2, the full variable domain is EPEVTQTPSHQVTQMGQEVILRCVPISNHLYFYWYRQILGQKVEFLVSFYNNEISEKSEIFDDQFSVERPDGSNFTLKIRSTKLEDSAMYFCASRSYGGNYGYTFGSGTRLTVV.

The DNA of the CDR3 is TGTGCCAGCAGCTTTCGACAGACCTCTGGGTTTAGTGTCCTGACTTTC. Amino acids: CASSFRQTSGFSVLTF. This chain connects TRBV7-9 to TRBJ2-6, with a tentative D call TRBD1 (5 bases). Germline CDR1 SEHNR, CDR2 FQNEAQ (reference sequence). The CDR3 has 16 residues. V lost 3 bases and J 13 bases, leaving 22 bases between the germline ends.

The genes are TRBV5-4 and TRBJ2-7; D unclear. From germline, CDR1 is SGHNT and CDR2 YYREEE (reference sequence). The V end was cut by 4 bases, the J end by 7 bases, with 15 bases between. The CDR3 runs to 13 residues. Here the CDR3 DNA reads TGTGCCAGCAGCCTTGCTCTGAGGCAGGAGCAGTACTTC. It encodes CASSLALRQEQYF.

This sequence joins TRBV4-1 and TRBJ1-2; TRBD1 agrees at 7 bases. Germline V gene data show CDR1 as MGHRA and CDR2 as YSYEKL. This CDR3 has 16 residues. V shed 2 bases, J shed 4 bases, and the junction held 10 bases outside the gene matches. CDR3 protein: CASSQTPGQEFYGYTF. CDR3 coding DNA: TGCGCCAGCAGCCAAACCCCTGGACAGGAATTCTATGGCTACACCTTC.

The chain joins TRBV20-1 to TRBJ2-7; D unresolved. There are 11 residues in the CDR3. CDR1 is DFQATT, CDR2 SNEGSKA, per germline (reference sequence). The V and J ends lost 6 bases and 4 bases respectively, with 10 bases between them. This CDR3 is CSAVETYEQYF. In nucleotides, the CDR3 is TGCAGTGCCGTAGAGACATACGAGCAGTACTTC.

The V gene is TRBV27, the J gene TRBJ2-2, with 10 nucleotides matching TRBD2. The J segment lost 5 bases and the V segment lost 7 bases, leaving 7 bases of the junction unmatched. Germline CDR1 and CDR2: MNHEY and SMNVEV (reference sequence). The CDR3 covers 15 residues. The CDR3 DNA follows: TGTGCCAGCAAATCCAGTAGCGGGGGGACCGGGGAGCTGTTTTTT. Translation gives CASKSSSGGTGELFF.

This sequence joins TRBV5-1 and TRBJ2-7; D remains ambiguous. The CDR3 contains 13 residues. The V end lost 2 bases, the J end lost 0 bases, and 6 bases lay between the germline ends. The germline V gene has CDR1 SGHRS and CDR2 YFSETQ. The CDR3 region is CASSFSLSYEQYF. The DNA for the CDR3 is TGCGCCAGCAGCTTTAGTCTCTCCTACGAGCAGTACTTC.

CDR3 nucleotides: TGCAGCGTTGGGGACAGGGGAAGCAATCAGCCCCAGCATTTT. It yields the protein CSVGDRGSNQPQHF. V gene TRBV29-1 combines with J gene TRBJ1-5, with TRBD1 identical over 10 bases. CDR1 SQVTM and CDR2 ANQGSEA come from the germline V gene. The trim removed 4 bases at V and 1 base at J, leaving 1 base unmatched. The CDR3 is 14 amino acids.

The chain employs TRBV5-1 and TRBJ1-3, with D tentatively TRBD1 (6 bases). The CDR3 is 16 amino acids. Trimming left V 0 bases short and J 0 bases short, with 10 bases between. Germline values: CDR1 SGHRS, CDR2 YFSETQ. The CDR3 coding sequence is TGCGCCAGCAGCTTGGGATACAGGGCCTCTGGAAACACCATATATTTT. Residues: CASSLGYRASGNTIYF.